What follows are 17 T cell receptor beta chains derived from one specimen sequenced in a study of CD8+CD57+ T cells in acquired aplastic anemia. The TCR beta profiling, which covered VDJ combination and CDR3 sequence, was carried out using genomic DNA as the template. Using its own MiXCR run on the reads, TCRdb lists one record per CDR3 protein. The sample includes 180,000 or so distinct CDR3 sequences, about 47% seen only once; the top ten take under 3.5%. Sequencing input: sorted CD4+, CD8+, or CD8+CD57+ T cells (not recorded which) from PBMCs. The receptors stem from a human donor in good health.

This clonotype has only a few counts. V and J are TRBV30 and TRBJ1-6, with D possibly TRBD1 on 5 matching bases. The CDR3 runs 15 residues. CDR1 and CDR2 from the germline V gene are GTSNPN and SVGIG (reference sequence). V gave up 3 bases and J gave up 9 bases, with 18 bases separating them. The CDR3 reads CAWRDHRGDFSPLHF. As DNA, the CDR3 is TGTGCCTGGAGGGACCACCGGGGGGACTTTTCACCCCTCCACTTT.

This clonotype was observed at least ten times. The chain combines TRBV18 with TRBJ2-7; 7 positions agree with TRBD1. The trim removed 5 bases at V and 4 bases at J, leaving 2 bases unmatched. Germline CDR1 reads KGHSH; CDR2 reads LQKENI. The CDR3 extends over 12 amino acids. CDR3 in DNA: TGTGCCAGCTCAGAGACAGGGTACGAGCAGTACTTC. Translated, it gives CASSETGYEQYF.

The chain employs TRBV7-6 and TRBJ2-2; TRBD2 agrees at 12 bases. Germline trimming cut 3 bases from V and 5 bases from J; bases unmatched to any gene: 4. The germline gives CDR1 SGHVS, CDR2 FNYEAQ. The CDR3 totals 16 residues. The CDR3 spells CASSFRLAGETGELFF. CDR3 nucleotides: TGTGCCAGCAGCTTCCGACTAGCGGGAGAGACCGGGGAGCTGTTTTTT.

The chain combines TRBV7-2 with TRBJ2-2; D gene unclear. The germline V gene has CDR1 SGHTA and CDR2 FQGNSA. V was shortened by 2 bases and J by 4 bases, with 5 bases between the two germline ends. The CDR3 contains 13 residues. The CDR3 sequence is CASSLKVTGELFF. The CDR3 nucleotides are TGTGCCAGCAGCTTAAAAGTCACCGGGGAGCTGTTTTTT.

Written as DNA, the CDR3 is TGCAGTGCTAGAGTTAGCGGGAGCGGCACAGATACGCAGTATTTT. Translated, it gives CSARVSGSGTDTQYF. This rearrangement joins TRBV20-1 to TRBJ2-3; 9 nucleotides align to TRBD2. J was trimmed by 1 base and V by 1 base; bases with no gene match: 3. CDR1 is DFQATT, CDR2 SNEGSKA, per germline (reference sequence). This CDR3 is built from 15 residues.

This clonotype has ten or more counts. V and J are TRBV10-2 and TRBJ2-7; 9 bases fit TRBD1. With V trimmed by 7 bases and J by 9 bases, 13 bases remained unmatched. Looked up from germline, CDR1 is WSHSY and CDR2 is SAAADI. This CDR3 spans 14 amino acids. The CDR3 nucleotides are TGCGCCAGCATTCTCCCGGGACAGGGCGTCGGGCAGTACTTC. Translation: CASILPGQGVGQYF.

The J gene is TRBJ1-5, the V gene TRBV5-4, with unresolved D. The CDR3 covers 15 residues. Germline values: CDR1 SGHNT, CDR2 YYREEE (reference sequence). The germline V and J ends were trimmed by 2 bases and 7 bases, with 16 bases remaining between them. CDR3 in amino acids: CASSFSVLPQQPQHF. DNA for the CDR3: TGTGCCAGCAGCTTTAGTGTACTCCCACAACAGCCCCAGCATTTT.

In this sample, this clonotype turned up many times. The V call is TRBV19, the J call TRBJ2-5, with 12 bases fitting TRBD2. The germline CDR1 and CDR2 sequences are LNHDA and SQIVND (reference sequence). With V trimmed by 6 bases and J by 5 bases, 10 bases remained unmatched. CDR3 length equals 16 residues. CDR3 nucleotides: TGTGCCAGTAGCCCTCGACTAGCGGGAGTTCAGGAGACCCAGTACTTC. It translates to CASSPRLAGVQETQYF. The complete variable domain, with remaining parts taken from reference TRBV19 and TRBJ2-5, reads DGGITQSPKYLFRKEGQNVTLSCEQNLNHDAMYWYRQDPGQGLRLIYYSQIVNDFQKGDIAEGYSVSREKKESFPLTVTSAQKNPTAFYLCASSPRLAGVQETQYFGPGTRLLVL.

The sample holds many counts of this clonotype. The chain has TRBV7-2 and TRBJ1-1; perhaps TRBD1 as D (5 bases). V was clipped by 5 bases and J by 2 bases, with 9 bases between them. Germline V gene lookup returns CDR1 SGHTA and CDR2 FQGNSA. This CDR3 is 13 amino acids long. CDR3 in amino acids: CASSGGLNTEAFF. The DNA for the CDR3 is TGTGCCAGCAGCGGGGGACTAAACACTGAAGCTTTCTTT.

This CDR3 is CSAKGQGSNSPLHF. DNA of the CDR3: TGCAGTGCTAAGGGCCAGGGGAGTAATTCACCCCTCCACTTT. The rearrangement uses TRBV20-1 and TRBJ1-6; TRBD1 might be the D (6 bases). V was cut by 4 bases and J by 6 bases, with 13 bases left in between. The germline V gene has CDR1 DFQATT and CDR2 SNEGSKA (reference sequence). CDR3 length equals 14 residues.

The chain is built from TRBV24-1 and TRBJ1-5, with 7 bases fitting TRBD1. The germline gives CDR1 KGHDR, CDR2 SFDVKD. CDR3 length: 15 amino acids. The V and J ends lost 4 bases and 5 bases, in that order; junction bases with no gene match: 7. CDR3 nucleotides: TGTGCCACCAGTGAATTAGGGGGCGCGGATCAGCCCCAGCATTTT. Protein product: CATSELGGADQPQHF.

The CDR3 protein is CASSEQGAGETQYF. The CDR3 nucleotides are TGTGCCAGCAGTGAACAGGGGGCGGGAGAGACCCAGTACTTC. This chain uses TRBV2 with TRBJ2-5; 8 bases are a match to TRBD1. Germline CDR1 and CDR2: SNHLY and FYNNEI. The CDR3 is made up of 14 amino acids. J lost 4 bases, V lost 2 bases, and 3 bases had no gene match. The full variable domain, with the rest looked up from reference TRBV2 and TRBJ2-5, is EPEVTQTPSHQVTQMGQEVILRCVPISNHLYFYWYRQILGQKVEFLVSFYNNEISEKSEIFDDQFSVERPDGSNFTLKIRSTKLEDSAMYFCASSEQGAGETQYFGPGTRLLVL.

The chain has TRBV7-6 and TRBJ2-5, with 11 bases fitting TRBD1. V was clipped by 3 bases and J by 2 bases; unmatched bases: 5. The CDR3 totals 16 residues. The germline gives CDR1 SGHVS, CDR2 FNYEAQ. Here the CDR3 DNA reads TGTGCCAGCAGCTTGGGGACAGGGGGAATACAAGAGACCCAGTACTTC. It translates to CASSLGTGGIQETQYF.

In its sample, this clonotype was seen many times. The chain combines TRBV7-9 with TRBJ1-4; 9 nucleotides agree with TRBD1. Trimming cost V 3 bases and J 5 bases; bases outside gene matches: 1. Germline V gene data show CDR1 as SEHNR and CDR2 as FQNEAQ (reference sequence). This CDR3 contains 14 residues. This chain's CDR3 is CASSLGQGNEKLFF. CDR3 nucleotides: TGTGCCAGCAGCTTGGGACAGGGAAATGAAAAACTGTTTTTT.

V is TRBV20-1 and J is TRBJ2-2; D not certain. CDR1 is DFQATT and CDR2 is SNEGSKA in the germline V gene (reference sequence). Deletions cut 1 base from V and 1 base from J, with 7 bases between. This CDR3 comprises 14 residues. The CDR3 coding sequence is TGCAGTGCTAGAGTCGGCCAGAACACCGGGGAGCTGTTTTTT. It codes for CSARVGQNTGELFF.

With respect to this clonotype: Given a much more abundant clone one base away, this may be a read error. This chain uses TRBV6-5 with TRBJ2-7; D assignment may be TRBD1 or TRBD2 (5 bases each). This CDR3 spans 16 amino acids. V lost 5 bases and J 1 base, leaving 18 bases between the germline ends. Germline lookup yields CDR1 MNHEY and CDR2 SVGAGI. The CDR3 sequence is CASSHRSLGGSYEQYF. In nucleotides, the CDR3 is TGTGCCAGCAGTCACCGGTCTCTTGGGGGTTCCTACGAGCAGTACTTC.

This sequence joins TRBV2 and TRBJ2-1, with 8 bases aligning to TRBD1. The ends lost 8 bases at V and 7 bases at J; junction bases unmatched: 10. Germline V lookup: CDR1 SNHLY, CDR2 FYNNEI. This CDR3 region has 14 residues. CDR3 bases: TGTGCCAGCCTCCCACCGGACAGGGCGAATGAGCAGTTCTTC. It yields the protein CASLPPDRANEQFF.